This TCR beta chain originates from a study of patients and donors after allogeneic stem cell transplantation. There are 11 residues in the CDR3. Trimming took 5 bases from V and 4 from J, leaving 8 bases between them. The V gene's germline CDR1 is DFQATT and CDR2 SNEGSKA (reference sequence). Using its own MiXCR run on the RT-PCR reads, TCRdb lists one record per CDR3 protein. The sample holds around 200,000 distinct CDR3 sequences; roughly two fifths are singletons and the top ten take 11%. The sequence came from a human donor who was either an allogeneic HSCT recipient or a stem cell or donor lymphocyte infusion donor (not recorded which). It is not recorded whose cells these are; they may come from a transplant donor. Material for sequencing was blood, either unsorted or a sorted T cell fraction (not recorded which). This chain links TRBV20-1 with TRBJ1-1, with D unresolved. The DNA for the CDR3 is TGCAGTGCTCAGGTGGGCACTGAAGCTTTCTTT. Protein: CSAQVGTEAFF.